The T cell receptor beta chain under discussion was sequenced for a study of blood T cell repertoires in COVID-19. In the study overall: Acute-phase and convalescent COVID-19 samples originated in the United States, Italy and Spain. Sources were T cells, B-cell-depleted T cells, or PBMCs; the material itself was cDNA or gDNA.

The authors' processing: The authors estimated nucleated cell counts from reference gene primer amplification. Assay: immunoSEQ multiplex PCR; the TCRdb copy retains only in-frame clones and omits some. D and trimming were read from the DNA, whereas the V and J calls and clone size are those reported in that table. There are roughly 250,000 clones in the sample; around 85% occur only once, and less than 2.5% lies in the top ten. In this sample, this clone turned up once. Germline-derived CDR1 and CDR2 are KGHDR and SFDVKD. The CDR3 spans 17 residues. Between the trimmed V and J ends, which lost 3 bases and 5 bases, there was a span of 21 bases. Participants came from fewer than 25 US areas, aged roughly 18 to 95 years.

The V gene is TRBV24-1, the J gene TRBJ2-5; tentatively, D is TRBD1 (6 bases). The sequenced material came from PBMCs or T cells enriched from blood (not recorded which). The receptor comes from a woman in her 50s who had recovered from COVID-19. The CDR3 loop reads CATSDPPDTGSRETQYF. The CDR3 nucleotides read TGTGCCACCAGTGATCCACCGGACACAGGGTCGCGGGAGACCCAGTACTTC.